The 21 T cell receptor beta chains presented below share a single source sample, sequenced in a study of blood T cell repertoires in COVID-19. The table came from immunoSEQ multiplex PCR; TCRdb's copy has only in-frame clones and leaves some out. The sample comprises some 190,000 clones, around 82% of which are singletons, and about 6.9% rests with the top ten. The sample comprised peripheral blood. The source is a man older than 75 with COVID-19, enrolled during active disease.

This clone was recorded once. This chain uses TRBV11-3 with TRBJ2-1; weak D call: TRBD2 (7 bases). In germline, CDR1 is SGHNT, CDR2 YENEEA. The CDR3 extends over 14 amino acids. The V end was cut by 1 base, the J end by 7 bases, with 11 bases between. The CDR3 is CASSLAGGKNEQFF. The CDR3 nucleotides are TGTGCCAGCAGCTTAGCGGGGGGCAAGAATGAGCAGTTCTTC.

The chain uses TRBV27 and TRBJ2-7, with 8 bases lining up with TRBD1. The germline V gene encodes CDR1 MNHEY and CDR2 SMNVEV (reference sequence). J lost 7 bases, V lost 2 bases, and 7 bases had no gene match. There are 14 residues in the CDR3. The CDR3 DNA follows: TGTGCCAGCAGTTTAGGGCAGGGGGCAAAAGAGCAGTACTTC. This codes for CASSLGQGAKEQYF.

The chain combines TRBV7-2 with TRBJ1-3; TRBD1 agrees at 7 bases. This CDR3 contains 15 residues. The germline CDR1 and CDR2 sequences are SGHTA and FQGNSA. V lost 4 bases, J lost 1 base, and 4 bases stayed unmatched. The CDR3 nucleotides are TGTGCCAGCAGCTCACAGGGGAGGTCTGGAAACACCATATATTTT. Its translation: CASSSQGRSGNTIYF.

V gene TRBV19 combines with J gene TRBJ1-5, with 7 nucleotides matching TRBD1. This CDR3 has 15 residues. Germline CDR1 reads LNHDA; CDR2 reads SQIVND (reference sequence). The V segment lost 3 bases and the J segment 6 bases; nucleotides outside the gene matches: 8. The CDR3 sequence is CASSIAGTVFQPQHF. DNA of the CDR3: TGTGCCAGTAGTATTGCGGGGACAGTGTTTCAGCCCCAGCATTTT.

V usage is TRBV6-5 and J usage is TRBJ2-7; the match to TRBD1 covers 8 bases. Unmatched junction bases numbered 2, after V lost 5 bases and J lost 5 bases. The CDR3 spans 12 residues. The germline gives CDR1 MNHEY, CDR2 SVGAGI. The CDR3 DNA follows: TGTGCCAGCAGTAAGACAGGGGACGAGCAGTACTTC. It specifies CASSKTGDEQYF.

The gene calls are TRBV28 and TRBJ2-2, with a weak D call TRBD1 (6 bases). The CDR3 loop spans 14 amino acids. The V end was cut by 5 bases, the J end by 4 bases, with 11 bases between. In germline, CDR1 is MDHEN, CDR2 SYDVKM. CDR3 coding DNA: TGTGCCAGCAGTAAGGGGGACGGCACCGGGGAGCTGTTTTTT. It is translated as CASSKGDGTGELFF.

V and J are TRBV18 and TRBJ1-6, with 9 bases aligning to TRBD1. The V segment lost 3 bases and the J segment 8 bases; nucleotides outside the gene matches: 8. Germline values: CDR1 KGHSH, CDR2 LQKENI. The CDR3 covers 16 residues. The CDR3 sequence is CASSPMGQGADSPLHF. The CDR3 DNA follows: TGTGCCAGCTCACCCATGGGACAGGGTGCTGATTCACCCCTCCACTTT.

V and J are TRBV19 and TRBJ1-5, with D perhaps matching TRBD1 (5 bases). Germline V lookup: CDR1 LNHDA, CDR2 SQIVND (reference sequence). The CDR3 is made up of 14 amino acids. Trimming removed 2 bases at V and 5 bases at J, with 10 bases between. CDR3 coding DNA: TGTGCCAGTAGTATACAGGGCGGGGATCAGCCCCAGCATTTT. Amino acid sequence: CASSIQGGDQPQHF.

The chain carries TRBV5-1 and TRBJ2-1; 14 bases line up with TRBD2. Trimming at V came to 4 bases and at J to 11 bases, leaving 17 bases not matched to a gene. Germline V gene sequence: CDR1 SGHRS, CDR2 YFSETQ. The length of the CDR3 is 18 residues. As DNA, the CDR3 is TGCGCCAGCAGCCCCGGTGCGACTAGCGGGGGGGAATTACTAAAGCAGTTCTTC. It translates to CASSPGATSGGELLKQFF.

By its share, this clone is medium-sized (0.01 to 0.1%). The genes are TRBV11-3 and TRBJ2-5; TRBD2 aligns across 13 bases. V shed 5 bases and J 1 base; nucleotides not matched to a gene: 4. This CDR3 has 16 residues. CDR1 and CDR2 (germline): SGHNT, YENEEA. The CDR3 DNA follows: TGTGCCAGCAGCCCGGGACTAGCGGGGCGCCAAGAGACCCAGTACTTC. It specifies CASSPGLAGRQETQYF. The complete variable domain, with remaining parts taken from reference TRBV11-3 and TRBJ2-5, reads EAGVVQSPRYKIIEKKQPVAFWCNPISGHNTLYWYLQNLGQGPELLIRYENEEAVDDSQLPKDRFSAERLKGVDSTLKIQPAELGDSAVYLCASSPGLAGRQETQYFGPGTRLLVL.

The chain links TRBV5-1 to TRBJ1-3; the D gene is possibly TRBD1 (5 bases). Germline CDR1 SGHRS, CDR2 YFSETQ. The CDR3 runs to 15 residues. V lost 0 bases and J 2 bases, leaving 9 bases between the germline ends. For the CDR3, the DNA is TGCGCCAGCAGCTTGGCGCGGGGCACTGGAAACACCATATATTTT. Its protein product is CASSLARGTGNTIYF.

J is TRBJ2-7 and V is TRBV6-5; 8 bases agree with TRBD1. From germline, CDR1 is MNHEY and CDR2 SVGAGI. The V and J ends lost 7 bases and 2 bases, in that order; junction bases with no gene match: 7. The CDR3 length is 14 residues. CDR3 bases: TGTGCCAGCAAATTGACAGGGGTAACCTACGAGCAGTACTTC. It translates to CASKLTGVTYEQYF.

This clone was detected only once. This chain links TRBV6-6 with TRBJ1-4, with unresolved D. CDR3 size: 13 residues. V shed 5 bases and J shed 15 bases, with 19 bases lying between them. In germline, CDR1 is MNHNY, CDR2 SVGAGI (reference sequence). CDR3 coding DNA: TGTGCCAGCAGTGTCCGGGATCGAGACCCATTGTTTTTT. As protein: CASSVRDRDPLFF.

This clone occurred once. The CDR3 nucleotides read TGTGCCTCGGGGTCCTACGAGCAGTACTTC. Translation: CASGSYEQYF. The chain is built from TRBV6-6 and TRBJ2-7; TRBD2 might be the D (5 bases). Per the germline V gene, CDR1 is MNHNY and CDR2 is SVGAGI (reference sequence). Trimming shortened V by 11 bases and J by 1 base, and 6 bases separated the two germline ends. The CDR3 is made up of 10 amino acids.

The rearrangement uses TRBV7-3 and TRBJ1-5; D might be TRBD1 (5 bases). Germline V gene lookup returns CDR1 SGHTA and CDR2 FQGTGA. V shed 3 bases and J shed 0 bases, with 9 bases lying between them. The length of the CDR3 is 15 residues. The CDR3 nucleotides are TGTGCCAGCAGCTTCACAGGCGTTAGCAATCAGCCCCAGCATTTT. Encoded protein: CASSFTGVSNQPQHF.

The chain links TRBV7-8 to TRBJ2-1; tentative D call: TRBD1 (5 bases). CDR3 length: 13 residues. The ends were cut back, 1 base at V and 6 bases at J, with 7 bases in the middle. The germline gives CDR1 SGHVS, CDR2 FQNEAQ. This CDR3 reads CASSLGTLNEQFF. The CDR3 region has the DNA TGTGCCAGCAGCTTAGGGACACTCAATGAGCAGTTCTTC.

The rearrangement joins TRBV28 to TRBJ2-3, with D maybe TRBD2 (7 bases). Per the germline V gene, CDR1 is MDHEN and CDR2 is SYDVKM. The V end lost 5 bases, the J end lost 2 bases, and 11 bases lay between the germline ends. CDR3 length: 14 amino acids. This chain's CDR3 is CASSGGALTDTQYF. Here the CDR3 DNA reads TGTGCCAGCAGTGGGGGGGCCCTCACAGATACGCAGTATTTT.

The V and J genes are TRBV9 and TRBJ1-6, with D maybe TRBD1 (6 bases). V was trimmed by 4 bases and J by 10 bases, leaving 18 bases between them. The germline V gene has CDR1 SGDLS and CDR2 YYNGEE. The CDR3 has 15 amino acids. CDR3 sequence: CASSLRGRGQSPLHF. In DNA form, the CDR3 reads TGTGCCAGCAGCCTAAGGGGGAGGGGCCAGTCACCCCTCCACTTT. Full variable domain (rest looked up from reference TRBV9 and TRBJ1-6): DSGVTQTPKHLITATGQRVTLRCSPRSGDLSVYWYQQSLDQGLQFLIQYYNGEERAKGNILERFSAQQFPDLHSELNLSSLELGDSALYFCASSLRGRGQSPLHFGNGTRLTVT.

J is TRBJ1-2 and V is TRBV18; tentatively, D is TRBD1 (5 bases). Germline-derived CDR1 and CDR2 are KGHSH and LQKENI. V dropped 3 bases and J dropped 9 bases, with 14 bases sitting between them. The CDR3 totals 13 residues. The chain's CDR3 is CASSPGDGLSYTF. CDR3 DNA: TGTGCCAGCTCACCGGGGGACGGACTAAGCTACACCTTC.

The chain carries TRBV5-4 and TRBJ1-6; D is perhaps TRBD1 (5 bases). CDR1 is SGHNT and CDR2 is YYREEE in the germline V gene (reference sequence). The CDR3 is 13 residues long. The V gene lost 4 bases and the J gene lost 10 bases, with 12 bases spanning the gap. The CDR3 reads CASSTQGASPLHF. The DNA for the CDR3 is TGTGCCAGCAGCACTCAGGGCGCGTCACCCCTCCACTTT.

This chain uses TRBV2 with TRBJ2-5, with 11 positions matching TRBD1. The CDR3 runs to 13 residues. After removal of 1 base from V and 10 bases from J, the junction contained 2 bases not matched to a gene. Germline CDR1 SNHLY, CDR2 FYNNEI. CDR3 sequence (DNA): TGTGCCAGCAGTGAAGACGGGACAGGGGGCCAGTACTTC. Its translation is CASSEDGTGGQYF.